The source of this T cell receptor beta chain is a study of T cell changes during pregnancy in multiple sclerosis. J gave up 7 bases and V 5 bases, and 9 bases lay outside the gene matches. Germline V gene data show CDR1 as SEHNR and CDR2 as FQNEAQ (reference sequence). This CDR3 is 14 amino acids long. Method: immunoSEQ multiplex PCR; TCRdb's copy keeps in-frame clones and lacks some. The sample yields about 44,000 clones, 94% seen once. The sequences come from CD4+ T cells from peripheral blood mononuclear cells, collected in the first trimester of pregnancy. This sequence joins TRBV7-9 and TRBJ1-2; TRBD1 matches 8 bases. This receptor was obtained from a female donor with multiple sclerosis, enrolled in a pregnancy study. The DNA for the CDR3 is TGTGCCAGCAGCCAGGGGGCCCCCCTAAGTGGCTACACCTTC. This encodes CASSQGAPLSGYTF.